This is a list of T cell receptor beta chains from one sample in a study of spatial heterogeneity in lung cancer. One entry per CDR3 protein, called by TCRdb with MiXCR from the 5' RACE reads. The table records some 37,000 distinct CDR3 sequences, 4% to 6% of them present only once. The starting material was PBMCs, obtained at surgery. These receptors were obtained from a female donor with early-stage non-small cell lung cancer. Each CDR3 is given with its conserved first and last residue. The order of the fields is CDR3 DNA, CDR3 protein, D gene, J gene, V gene, clone size. The D gene is left open where the match is weak. Clone size appears in some rows only: once, few, many, or a class for an expanded clone.

TGCGCCAGCAGCGATTGGTCCCCGAGTGCTGGCTACACCTTC CASSDWSPSAGYTF NA TRBJ1-2 TRBV5-1 few
TGCAGTGCTAGAGACGGGTTTGGAAACACCATATATTTT CSARDGFGNTIYF NA TRBJ1-3 TRBV20-1 few
TGTGCCTGGAGTGTAGGGCTAGCGGGAGGGCAAGAGACCCAGTACTTC CAWSVGLAGGQETQYF TRBD2 TRBJ2-5 TRBV30 few
TGCGCCAGCAGCTTGGGCAGCCAATATGGCTACACCTTC CASSLGSQYGYTF NA TRBJ1-2 TRBV5-1 many
TGTGCCAGCAGCCAGCCGCAGGGTAAGAGGTACGAGCAGTACTTC CASSQPQGKRYEQYF NA TRBJ2-7 TRBV4-2 NA
TGCAGTGCCCGAGTACCACCGGCGAACACTGAAGCTTTCTTT CSARVPPANTEAFF NA TRBJ1-1 TRBV20-1 NA
TGTGCCAGCAGCAGGACTAGCGGGAGAGGGGAGACCCAGTACTTC CASSRTSGRGETQYF TRBD2 TRBJ2-5 TRBV11-2 few
TGTGCCAGCTCACCGGAGGGAGCCTCCAAGTATTTT CASSPEGASKYF NA TRBJ2-3 TRBV18 few
TGCGCCAGCAGCTTAACAGAAACCCTCTCCTACGAGCAGTACTTC CASSLTETLSYEQYF NA TRBJ2-7 TRBV5-1 NA
TGTGCCAGCAGCTTAGATCTAGCCCAGGGTGGTATCGGCATATATTTT CASSLDLAQGGIGIYF NA TRBJ1-3 TRBV11-2 many
TGCAGTGCCAGCGGGGTTAGCGGGAGGTCCGAGCAGTACTTC CSASGVSGRSEQYF TRBD2 TRBJ2-7 TRBV20-1 many
TGCGCCAGCAGCTCCCCATCCTACGAGCAGTACTTC CASSSPSYEQYF NA TRBJ2-7 TRBV5-1 many
TGTGCCAGCAGTTACTCGGGGGGACAGTCCGGAGGAGAAAAACTGTTTTTT CASSYSGGQSGGEKLFF TRBD1 TRBJ1-4 TRBV6-6 few
TGCGCCAGCACCCCTGCGGAGTACCAAGAGACCCAGTACTTC CASTPAEYQETQYF NA TRBJ2-5 TRBV10-2 many
TGTGCCAGCAGCGAAGCAGACTATGGCTACACCTTC CASSEADYGYTF NA TRBJ1-2 TRBV9 many
TGTGCCAGCAGCCGACAGGGTGCCAATGAGCAGTTCTTC CASSRQGANEQFF TRBD1 TRBJ2-1 TRBV11-3 many
TGCAGTGCCCGTTCGGACGGGAATGAGCAGTTCTTC CSARSDGNEQFF NA TRBJ2-1 TRBV20-1 many
TGTGCCAGCAGCTTCTCGTACATGCAAGAGACCCAGTACTTC CASSFSYMQETQYF NA TRBJ2-5 TRBV11-2 many
TGTGCCAGCAGCCCCCCGGGTAAAGTTGGCTACGAGCAGTACTTC CASSPPGKVGYEQYF NA TRBJ2-7 TRBV7-9 few
TGTGCCAGCAGTTCCGGGACAGGACATTCACCCCTCCACTTT CASSSGTGHSPLHF TRBD1 TRBJ1-6 TRBV6-2/TRBV6-3 many